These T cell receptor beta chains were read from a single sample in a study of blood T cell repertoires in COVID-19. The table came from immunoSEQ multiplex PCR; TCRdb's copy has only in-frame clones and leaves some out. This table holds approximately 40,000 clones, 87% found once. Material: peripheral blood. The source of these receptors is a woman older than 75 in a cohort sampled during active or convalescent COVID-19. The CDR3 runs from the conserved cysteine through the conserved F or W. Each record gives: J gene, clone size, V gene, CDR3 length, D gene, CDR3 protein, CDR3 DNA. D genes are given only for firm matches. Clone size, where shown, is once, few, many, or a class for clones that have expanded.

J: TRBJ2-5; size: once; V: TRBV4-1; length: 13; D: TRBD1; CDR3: CASRGTGIETQYF; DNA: TGCGCCAGCAGAGGGACAGGGATAGAGACCCAGTACTTC
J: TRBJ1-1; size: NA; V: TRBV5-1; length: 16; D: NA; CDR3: CASSLAGVVMNTEAFF; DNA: TGCGCCAGCAGCTTGGCCGGTGTAGTAATGAACACTGAAGCTTTCTTT
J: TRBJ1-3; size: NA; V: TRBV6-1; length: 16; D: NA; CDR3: CASSERDRQVKNTIYF; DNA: TGTGCCAGCAGTGAACGGGACCGACAGGTCAAAAACACCATATATTTT
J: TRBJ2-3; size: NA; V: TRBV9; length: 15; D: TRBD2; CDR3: CASSTRGGGTDTQYF; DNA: TGTGCCAGCAGCACGCGGGGGGGCGGCACAGATACGCAGTATTTT
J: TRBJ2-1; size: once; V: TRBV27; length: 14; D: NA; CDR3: CASSFQQGSNEQFF; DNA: TGTGCCAGCAGTTTTCAACAGGGCTCCAATGAGCAGTTCTTC
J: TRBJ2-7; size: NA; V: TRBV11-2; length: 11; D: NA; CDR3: CASSSSYEQYF; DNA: TGTGCCAGCAGCTCTAGCTACGAGCAGTACTTC
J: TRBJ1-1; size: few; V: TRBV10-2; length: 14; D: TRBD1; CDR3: CASSQGGFGTEAFF; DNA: TGCGCCAGCAGCCAAGGGGGCTTTGGTACTGAAGCTTTCTTT
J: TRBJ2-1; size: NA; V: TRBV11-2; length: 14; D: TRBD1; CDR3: CASSFGQGVNEQFF; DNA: TGTGCCAGCAGCTTCGGACAGGGGGTCAATGAGCAGTTCTTC
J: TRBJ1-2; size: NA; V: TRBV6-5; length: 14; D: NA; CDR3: CASSYGDSRYGYTF; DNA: TGTGCCAGCAGTTACGGAGACAGCCGCTATGGCTACACCTTC
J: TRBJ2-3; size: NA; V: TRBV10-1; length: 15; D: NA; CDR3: CASSDAGADTDTQYF; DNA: TGCGCCAGCAGTGACGCAGGGGCAGACACAGATACGCAGTATTTT
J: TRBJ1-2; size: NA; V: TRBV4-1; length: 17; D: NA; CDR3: CASSQDRRQVSNYGYTF; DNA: TGCGCCAGCAGCCAAGACAGGAGACAGGTCTCTAACTATGGCTACACCTTC
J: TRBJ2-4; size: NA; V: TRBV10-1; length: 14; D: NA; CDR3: CASSENKRGNIQYF; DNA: TGCGCCAGCAGTGAGAACAAAAGAGGAAACATTCAGTACTTC
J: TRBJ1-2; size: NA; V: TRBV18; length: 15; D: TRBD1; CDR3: CASSPGTGINYGYTF; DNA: TGTGCCAGCTCACCCGGGACAGGGATTAACTATGGCTACACCTTC
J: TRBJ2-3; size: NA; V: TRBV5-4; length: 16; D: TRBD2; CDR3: CASSSRAGVSTDTQYF; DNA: TGTGCCAGCAGCTCCCGAGCGGGGGTAAGCACAGATACGCAGTATTTT
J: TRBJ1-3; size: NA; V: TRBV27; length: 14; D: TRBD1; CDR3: CASGGQSSGNTIYF; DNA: TGTGCCAGCGGGGGACAGAGCTCTGGAAACACCATATATTTT
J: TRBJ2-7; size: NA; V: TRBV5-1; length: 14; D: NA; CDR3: CASSLGAGAYEQYF; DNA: TGCGCCAGCAGCTTGGGCGCCGGAGCCTACGAGCAGTACTTC
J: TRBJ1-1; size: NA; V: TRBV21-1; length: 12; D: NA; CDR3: CASAPGPTEAFF; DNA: TGTGCCAGCGCCCCAGGTCCTACTGAAGCTTTCTTT
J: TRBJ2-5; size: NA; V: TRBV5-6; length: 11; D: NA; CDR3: CASSSGETQYF; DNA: TGTGCCAGCAGTTCAGGGGAGACCCAGTACTTC
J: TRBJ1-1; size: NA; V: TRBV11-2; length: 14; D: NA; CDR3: CASSLGQGFTEAFF; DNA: TGTGCCAGCAGCTTAGGGCAGGGGTTCACTGAAGCTTTCTTT
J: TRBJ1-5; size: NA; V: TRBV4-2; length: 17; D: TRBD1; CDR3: CASSQDRGQGIDQPQHF; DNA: TGTGCCAGCAGCCAAGATAGGGGGCAGGGGATCGATCAGCCCCAGCATTTT
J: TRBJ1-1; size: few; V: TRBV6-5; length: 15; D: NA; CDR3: CASTLTPGRFTEAFF; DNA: TGTGCCAGCACCCTAACCCCAGGGAGGTTCACTGAAGCTTTCTTT
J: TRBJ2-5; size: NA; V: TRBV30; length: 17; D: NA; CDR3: CAWSVGGARLVGETQYF; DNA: TGTGCCTGGAGTGTCGGAGGAGCGCGGTTAGTAGGTGAGACCCAGTACTTC
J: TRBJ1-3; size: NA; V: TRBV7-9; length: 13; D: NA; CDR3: CAARAASGNTIYF; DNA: TGTGCCGCGCGGGCGGCCTCGGGAAACACCATATATTTT
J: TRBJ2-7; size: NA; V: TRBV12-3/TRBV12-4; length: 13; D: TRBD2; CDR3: CASREAGSYEQYF; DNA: TGTGCCAGCAGGGAAGCGGGGTCCTACGAGCAGTACTTC
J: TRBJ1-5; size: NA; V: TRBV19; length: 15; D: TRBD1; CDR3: CASSETGGAQQPQHF; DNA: TGTGCCAGTAGTGAGACAGGGGGCGCGCAGCAGCCCCAGCATTTT
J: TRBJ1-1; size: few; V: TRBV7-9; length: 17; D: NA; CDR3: CASSLPRNFGQVPEAFF; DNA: TGTGCCAGCAGCTTACCGAGAAATTTTGGTCAGGTCCCTGAAGCTTTCTTT
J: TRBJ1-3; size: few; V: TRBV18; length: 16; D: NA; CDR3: CASSLQQVGTGNTIYF; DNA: TGTGCCAGCTCACTACAACAGGTCGGCACTGGAAACACCATATATTTT
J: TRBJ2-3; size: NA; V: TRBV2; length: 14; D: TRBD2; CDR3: CASSETSGIDTQYF; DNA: TGTGCCAGCAGTGAAACTAGCGGGATTGATACGCAGTATTTT
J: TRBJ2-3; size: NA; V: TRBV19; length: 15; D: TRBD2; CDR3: CASSTGLAGVVTQYF; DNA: TGTGCCAGTAGTACGGGACTAGCGGGAGTGGTTACGCAGTATTTT
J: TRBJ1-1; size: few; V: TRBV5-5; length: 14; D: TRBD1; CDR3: CASSLSYRGIEAFF; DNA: TGTGCCAGCAGCTTGTCTTACAGGGGGATTGAAGCTTTCTTT
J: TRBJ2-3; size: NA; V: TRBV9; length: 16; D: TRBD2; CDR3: CASSVDAGGPSDTQYF; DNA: TGTGCCAGCAGCGTAGACGCGGGGGGGCCATCAGATACGCAGTATTTT
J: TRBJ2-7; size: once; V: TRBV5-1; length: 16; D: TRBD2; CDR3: CASSLADPGLANEQYF; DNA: TGCGCCAGCAGCTTGGCCGACCCGGGACTAGCCAACGAGCAGTACTTC
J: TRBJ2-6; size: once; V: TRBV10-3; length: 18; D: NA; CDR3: CAISEYGRAPSGANVLTF; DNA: TGTGCCATCAGTGAGTACGGCAGGGCCCCCTCTGGGGCCAACGTCCTGACTTTC
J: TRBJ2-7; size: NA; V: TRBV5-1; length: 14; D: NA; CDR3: CASSLSQDIVRQYF; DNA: TGCGCCAGCAGCTTGTCGCAGGATATTGTAAGGCAGTACTTC
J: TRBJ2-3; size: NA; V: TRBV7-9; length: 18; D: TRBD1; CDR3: CASSPGTGGKTHTDTQYF; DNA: TGTGCCAGCAGCCCAGGGACAGGGGGAAAAACTCACACAGATACGCAGTATTTT
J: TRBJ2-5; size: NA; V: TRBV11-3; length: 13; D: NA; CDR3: CASSFTGTGTQYF; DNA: TGTGCCAGCAGCTTCACAGGGACGGGGACCCAGTACTTC
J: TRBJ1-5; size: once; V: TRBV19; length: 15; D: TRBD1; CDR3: CASSNRDRGLQPQHF; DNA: TGTGCCAGTAGTAACCGGGACAGGGGGCTTCAGCCCCAGCATTTT
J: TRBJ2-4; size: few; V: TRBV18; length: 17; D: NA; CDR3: CASSPLSGYKAKNIQYF; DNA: TGTGCCAGCTCACCACTGTCGGGGTACAAAGCCAAAAACATTCAGTACTTC
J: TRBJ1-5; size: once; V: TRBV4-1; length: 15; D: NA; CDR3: CASSQEEGSGFPQHF; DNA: TGCGCCAGCAGCCAAGAAGAGGGCTCCGGTTTTCCCCAGCATTTT
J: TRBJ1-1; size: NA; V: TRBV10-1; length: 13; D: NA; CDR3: CASSDPGVTEAFF; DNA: TGCGCCAGCAGTGACCCGGGTGTCACTGAAGCTTTCTTT
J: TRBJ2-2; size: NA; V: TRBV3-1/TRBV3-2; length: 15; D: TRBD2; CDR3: CASSQLAGFTGELFF; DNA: TGTGCCAGCAGCCAGCTAGCGGGGTTTACCGGGGAGCTGTTTTTT
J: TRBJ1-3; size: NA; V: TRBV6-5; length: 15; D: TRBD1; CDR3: CASSKYRGGGNTIYF; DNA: TGTGCCAGCAGTAAATACAGGGGTGGTGGAAACACCATATATTTT
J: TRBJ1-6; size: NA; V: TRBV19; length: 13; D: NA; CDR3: CASGTPYNSPLHF; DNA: TGTGCATCCGGGACACCCTATAATTCACCCCTCCACTTT
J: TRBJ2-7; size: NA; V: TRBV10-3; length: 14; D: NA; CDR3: CAISESTGGGEQYF; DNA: TGTGCCATCAGTGAGTCAACGGGGGGCGGCGAGCAGTACTTC
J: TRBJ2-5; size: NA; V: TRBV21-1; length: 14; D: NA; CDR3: CASSTPASWKTQYF; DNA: TGTGCCAGCAGCACCCCTGCTAGCTGGAAGACCCAGTACTTC
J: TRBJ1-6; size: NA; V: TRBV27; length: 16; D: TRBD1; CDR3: CASREGTGAFGSPLHF; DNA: TGTGCCAGCAGAGAGGGGACAGGGGCTTTTGGGTCACCCCTCCACTTT
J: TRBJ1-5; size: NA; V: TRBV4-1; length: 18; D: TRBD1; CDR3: CASSQVHSRTGDRQPQHF; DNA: TGCGCCAGCAGCCAAGTCCATTCCCGGACAGGGGATCGGCAGCCCCAGCATTTT
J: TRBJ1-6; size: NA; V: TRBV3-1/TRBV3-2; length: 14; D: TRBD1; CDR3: CASSQQGASSPLHF; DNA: TGTGCCAGCAGCCAACAGGGGGCGAGTTCACCCCTCCACTTT
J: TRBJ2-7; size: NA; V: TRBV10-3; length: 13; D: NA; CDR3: CAISDDPGREQYF; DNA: TGTGCCATCAGTGACGACCCAGGCCGGGAGCAGTACTTC
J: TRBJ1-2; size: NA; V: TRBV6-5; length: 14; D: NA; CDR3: CASSYVGGTYGYTF; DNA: TGTGCCAGCAGTTACGTTGGGGGGACCTATGGCTACACCTTC
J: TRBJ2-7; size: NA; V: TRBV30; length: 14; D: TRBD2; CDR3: CAWGPDSGGSGQYF; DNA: TGTGCCTGGGGCCCCGATAGCGGGGGTTCTGGGCAGTACTTC
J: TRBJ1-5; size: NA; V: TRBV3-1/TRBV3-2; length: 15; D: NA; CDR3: CASSPQGTSNQPQHF; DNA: TGTGCCAGCAGCCCACAGGGAACGAGCAATCAGCCCCAGCATTTT
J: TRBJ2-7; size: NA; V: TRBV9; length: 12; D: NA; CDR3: CASSQGSYEQYF; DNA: TGTGCCAGCAGTCAGGGCTCCTACGAGCAGTACTTC